Presented here are 30 T cell receptor beta chains from one specimen sequenced in a study of T cell responses to AZD1222 COVID-19 vaccine. The table came from immunoSEQ multiplex PCR; TCRdb's copy has only in-frame clones and leaves some out. This sample has 70,000 to 100,000 clones, with 80% to 90% found just once. The material sequenced was peripheral blood, taken 28 days after the second AZD1222 dose. The receptors come from an adult who received the AZD1222 COVID-19 vaccine.

V and J are TRBV7-3 and TRBJ1-1; the D is unclear. CDR3 size: 13 residues. V lost 1 base to trimming and J lost 5 bases, with 8 bases between them. Germline V lookup: CDR1 SGHTA, CDR2 FQGTGA. The CDR3 region is CASSLSPATEAFF. The CDR3, as DNA: TGTGCCAGCAGCTTAAGTCCTGCGACTGAAGCTTTCTTT.

This rearrangement joins TRBV5-1 to TRBJ2-1; no firm D call. Germline assignment: CDR1 SGHRS and CDR2 YFSETQ. Trimming left V 1 base short and J 0 bases short, with 11 bases between. The CDR3 runs to 16 residues. CDR3 in DNA: TGCGCCAGCAGCTTGTATGGCAGTAGCTCCTACAATGAGCAGTTCTTC. Amino acids: CASSLYGSSSYNEQFF.

This sequence joins TRBV6-2 or TRBV6-3 and TRBJ2-1; D remains unclear. The CDR3 covers 15 residues. Germline CDR1 MNHEY, CDR2 SVGEGT. V lost 0 bases to trimming and J lost 3 bases, with 9 bases between them. The CDR3 here is CASSYSSRYYNEQFF. Here the CDR3 DNA reads TGTGCCAGCAGTTACTCTTCCAGGTACTACAATGAGCAGTTCTTC.

The rearrangement links TRBV19 to TRBJ2-3, with D possibly matching TRBD2 (6 bases). Germline CDR1 is LNHDA and CDR2 is SQIVND (reference sequence). CDR3 length: 13 amino acids. V was shortened by 7 bases and J by 1 base, with 9 bases between the two germline ends. CDR3 in DNA: TGTGCCAGTACCTCGGGAGGCACAGATACGCAGTATTTT. As protein: CASTSGGTDTQYF.

The chain employs TRBV29-1 and TRBJ2-1; 9 bases line up with TRBD2. J lost 5 bases, V lost 3 bases, and 8 bases had no gene match. The CDR3 runs to 15 residues. Germline-derived CDR1 and CDR2 are SQVTM and ANQGSEA. CDR3 bases: TGCAGCGTTGATCCTAGCGCTAGCGGGGACAATGAGCAGTTCTTC. This encodes CSVDPSASGDNEQFF.

CDR3 bases: TGTGCCAGCAGCTTAGGGTCGGGTACAGATACGCAGTATTTT. It translates to CASSLGSGTDTQYF. This chain uses TRBV7-2 with TRBJ2-3; D gene unclear. The CDR3 extends over 14 amino acids. Trimming stripped 1 base from V and 3 bases from J, with 8 bases between. Germline V gene sequence: CDR1 SGHTA, CDR2 FQGNSA.

J is TRBJ2-1 and V is TRBV24-1; D is uncertain. Trimming removed 4 bases from V and 1 base from J, with 16 bases in between. The CDR3 is 17 residues long. Germline V gene data show CDR1 as KGHDR and CDR2 as SFDVKD. CDR3 nucleotide sequence: TGTGCCACCAGTGACCCAAGAGCTCGGGTGTCCTACAATGAGCAGTTCTTC. Its protein product is CATSDPRARVSYNEQFF.

This chain joins TRBV5-4 and TRBJ2-1; D is possibly TRBD2 (5 bases). The V gene lost 3 bases and the J gene lost 0 bases, with 16 bases spanning the gap. The CDR3 extends over 17 amino acids. CDR1 SGHNT and CDR2 YYREEE come from the germline V gene (reference sequence). CDR3 bases: TGTGCCAGCAGCTCCGACCTTTCCACTAGCTCCTACAATGAGCAGTTCTTC. Protein: CASSSDLSTSSYNEQFF.

J is TRBJ2-1 and V is TRBV11-2, with a tentative D call TRBD2 (5 bases). This CDR3 is 14 amino acids long. CDR1 SGHAT and CDR2 FQNNGV come from the germline V gene. The V gene lost 2 bases and the J gene lost 7 bases, with 12 bases spanning the gap. CDR3 region: CASSLLGGRNEQFF. In DNA form, the CDR3 reads TGTGCCAGCAGCTTACTCGGAGGTAGGAATGAGCAGTTCTTC.

The V and J genes are TRBV24-1 and TRBJ2-1; D is tentatively TRBD1 or TRBD2 (5 bases each). The germline V and J ends were trimmed by 4 bases and 8 bases, with 17 bases remaining between them. Per the germline V gene, CDR1 is KGHDR and CDR2 is SFDVKD. This CDR3 region has 15 residues. CDR3 region: CATSDPGPLKDEQFF. The CDR3 coding sequence is TGTGCCACCAGTGACCCGGGACCACTTAAGGATGAGCAGTTCTTC.

This sequence joins TRBV29-1 and TRBJ2-7; 8 bases fit TRBD2. The trim removed 5 bases at V and 1 base at J, leaving 7 bases unmatched. Germline values: CDR1 SQVTM, CDR2 ANQGSEA. This CDR3 has 14 residues. Here the CDR3 reads CSVYPGTSSYEQYF. CDR3 in DNA: TGCAGCGTTTACCCCGGGACTAGTTCCTACGAGCAGTACTTC.

Ten or more counts support this clone. The rearrangement joins TRBV6-7 to TRBJ1-6; 10 nucleotides align to TRBD1. TRBV6-7 is placed among ORFs of uncertain function. V was pared by 2 bases and J by 0 bases, with 7 bases of the junction left unmatched. The CDR3 has 19 amino acids. The CDR3 here is CASSYADRGLLSYNSPLHF. The CDR3 DNA reads as TGTGCCAGCAGTTACGCCGACAGGGGGCTCCTCTCCTATAATTCACCCCTCCACTTT.

The V call is TRBV6-2 or TRBV6-3, the J call TRBJ1-6; TRBD1 is a possible D gene (5 bases). Trimming took 4 bases from V and 10 from J, leaving 23 bases between them. Germline V CDR1 and CDR2: MNHEY, SVGEGT. The CDR3 runs 17 residues. The CDR3 sequence is CASSSPRGPGPDSPLHF. CDR3 nucleotide sequence: TGTGCCAGCAGTTCACCCCGGGGCCCAGGGCCCGACTCACCCCTCCACTTT.

This clone was seen a handful of times. This sequence joins TRBV19 and TRBJ2-1; 11 bases are shared with TRBD2. The CDR3 has 14 amino acids. From germline, CDR1 is LNHDA and CDR2 SQIVND (reference sequence). Trimming took 5 bases from V and 8 from J; bases not matched to a gene: 5. Written as DNA, the CDR3 is TGTGCCAGTAGTGGACTAGCGGGTTCGGATGAGCAGTTCTTC. It specifies CASSGLAGSDEQFF. Filled out from reference TRBV19 and TRBJ2-1, the complete variable domain reads DGGITQSPKYLFRKEGQNVTLSCEQNLNHDAMYWYRQDPGQGLRLIYYSQIVNDFQKGDIAEGYSVSREKKESFPLTVTSAQKNPTAFYLCASSGLAGSDEQFFGPGTRLTVL.

J is TRBJ1-1 and V is TRBV21-1. TRBV21-1 is described as a pseudogene. This CDR3 has 15 amino acids. This CDR3 is CASSNKRGPLAEAFF. CDR3 in DNA: TGTGCCAGCAGCAATAAGAGAGGCCCGTTAGCTGAAGCTTTCTTT.

This chain connects TRBV20-1 to TRBJ1-1, with D hard to call. Trimming took off 6 bases at V and 1 base at J, with 12 bases between the two ends. The CDR3 totals 13 residues. Germline V CDR1 and CDR2: DFQATT, SNEGSKA (reference sequence). As DNA, the CDR3 is TGCAGTGCCAGTAAGGGATCGAACACTGAAGCTTTCTTT. Its translation: CSASKGSNTEAFF.

In this sample, this clone turned up a few times. The chain carries TRBV5-5 and TRBJ1-5; D uncertain. Germline values: CDR1 SGHKS, CDR2 YYEKEE (reference sequence). The CDR3 loop spans 14 amino acids. The V gene lost 2 bases and the J gene lost 0 bases, with 6 bases spanning the gap. CDR3 DNA: TGTGCCAGCAGCTTTCAGTATAGCAATCAGCCCCAGCATTTT. Protein product: CASSFQYSNQPQHF.

The chain employs TRBV29-1 and TRBJ2-1; D is possibly TRBD2 (5 bases). Germline CDR1 and CDR2: SQVTM and ANQGSEA. This CDR3 spans 13 amino acids. Trimming pared 1 base from V and 5 bases from J, leaving 9 bases between. CDR3 coding DNA: TGCAGCGTTGAAGGGACTTCGAACAATGAGCAGTTCTTC. This codes for CSVEGTSNNEQFF.

This clone has a single count. J is TRBJ2-2 and V is TRBV27; no clear D gene. Trimming shortened V by 4 bases and J by 5 bases, and 11 bases separated the two germline ends. Germline values: CDR1 MNHEY, CDR2 SMNVEV (reference sequence). This CDR3 is built from 14 residues. The DNA of the CDR3 is TGTGCCAGCAGTTGGTTTCACGGAACCGGGGAGCTGTTTTTT. Its protein product is CASSWFHGTGELFF.

V is TRBV6-2 or TRBV6-3 and J is TRBJ1-5; TRBD1 matches 9 bases. V shed 5 bases, J shed 5 bases, and the junction held 7 bases outside the gene matches. The CDR3 is 15 amino acids. The germline CDR1 and CDR2 sequences are MNHEY and SVGEGT. CDR3 loop: CASSTGTGPHQPQHF. DNA of the CDR3: TGTGCCAGCAGTACGGGGACAGGGCCTCATCAGCCCCAGCATTTT.

This clone has only a few counts. The chain links TRBV2 to TRBJ1-4; D is possibly TRBD1 (5 bases). The CDR3 contains 16 residues. Germline CDR1 is SNHLY and CDR2 is FYNNEI. Deletions cut 5 bases from V and 2 bases from J, with 15 bases between. The CDR3 DNA sequence: TGTGCCAGCAGTCTGGGACTCTGGGGGACTAATGAAAAACTGTTTTTT. This gives the protein CASSLGLWGTNEKLFF.

The gene calls are TRBV27 and TRBJ2-3; 10 bases line up with TRBD2. Unmatched junction bases numbered 18, after V lost 1 base and J lost 8 bases. Germline CDR1 and CDR2: MNHEY and SMNVEV (reference sequence). The CDR3 covers 19 residues. The CDR3 reads CASSLYGRRGLAELGTQYF. Here the CDR3 DNA reads TGTGCCAGCAGTTTATATGGGCGCCGAGGACTAGCGGAATTGGGTACGCAGTATTTT.

This clone was detected once. This chain joins TRBV7-9 and TRBJ1-2; maybe TRBD1 (5 bases). CDR1 and CDR2 (germline): SEHNR, FQNEAQ (reference sequence). This CDR3 has 14 amino acids. With 3 bases removed from V and 3 bases from J, the gap between germline ends came to 11 bases. CDR3 DNA sequence: TGTGCCAGCAGCTTGGCAGGGTATGACTATGGCTACACCTTC. It translates to CASSLAGYDYGYTF.

This clone came up a few times. The chain carries TRBV28 and TRBJ1-6; D is unclear. V lost 3 bases and J 9 bases, leaving 9 bases between the germline ends. In germline, CDR1 is MDHEN, CDR2 SYDVKM. The CDR3 has 13 amino acids. The CDR3 loop is CASSFGWTSPLHF. The CDR3 DNA reads TGTGCCAGCAGTTTTGGGTGGACTTCACCCCTCCACTTT.

V usage is TRBV3-1 (or the pseudogene TRBV3-2) and J usage is TRBJ1-5, with D maybe TRBD1 (6 bases). Germline V CDR1 and CDR2: LGHDT, YNNKEL (reference sequence). The CDR3 contains 14 residues. Deletions cut 1 base from V and 3 bases from J, with 7 bases between. This CDR3 reads CASSQGTANQPQHF. The DNA of the CDR3 is TGTGCCAGCAGCCAAGGGACAGCCAATCAGCCCCAGCATTTT.

V gene TRBV5-1 combines with J gene TRBJ2-7; no firm D call. V lost 4 bases and J lost 0, with 5 bases in between. The CDR3 has 12 residues. Germline assignment: CDR1 SGHRS and CDR2 YFSETQ. In nucleotides, the CDR3 is TGCGCCAGCAGCACCGTCTCCTACGAGCAGTACTTC. It specifies CASSTVSYEQYF.

The V and J genes are TRBV28 and TRBJ2-1; 9 bases fit TRBD2. From germline, CDR1 is MDHEN and CDR2 SYDVKM. The ends lost 8 bases at V and 8 bases at J; junction bases unmatched: 13. The CDR3 length is 15 residues. CDR3 amino acids: CASGSRRGGLDEQFF. The CDR3, as DNA: TGTGCCAGCGGATCCCGGCGGGGGGGGTTGGATGAGCAGTTCTTC.

The rearrangement links TRBV9 to TRBJ1-4; D perhaps matches TRBD1 (6 bases). Germline V gives CDR1 SGDLS, CDR2 YYNGEE. The CDR3 has 16 amino acids. Trimming cost V 1 base and J 6 bases, with 16 bases left between them. The CDR3 region is CASSVPEGERDEKLFF. The CDR3 DNA follows: TGTGCCAGCAGCGTACCCGAGGGGGAACGGGATGAAAAACTGTTTTTT.

V is TRBV29-1 and J is TRBJ2-2, with a possible D match to TRBD2 (7 bases). V dropped 4 bases and J dropped 6 bases, with 9 bases sitting between them. CDR1 is SQVTM and CDR2 is ANQGSEA in the germline V gene. The CDR3 totals 12 residues. CDR3 region: CSVGGGAGELFF. The CDR3 coding sequence is TGCAGCGTTGGAGGGGGGGCCGGGGAGCTGTTTTTT.

The chain joins TRBV5-1 to TRBJ2-1; 7 positions agree with TRBD1. CDR3 length equals 12 residues. Germline lookup yields CDR1 SGHRS and CDR2 YFSETQ. V shed 4 bases and J 10 bases; nucleotides not matched to a gene: 5. Here the CDR3 reads CASSTTGVEQFF. The CDR3 DNA is TGCGCCAGCAGCACCACAGGGGTCGAGCAGTTCTTC.